Listed here are 24 T cell receptor beta chains from one sample, sequenced in a study of blood T cell repertoires in COVID-19 (dated by TCRdb to about 2020). Receptors were amplified or captured by the immunoSEQ multiplex PCR assay. Drawn from immuneACCESS, this table holds only the in-frame rearrangements with V and J called that TCRdb kept. Clones are partly lost; checked studies trace under half to an unresolved V gene and leave the rest unexplained. The sample profile shows 75,000 or so clones; around four fifths of them were found once. 15% to 20% of the sample goes to the ten largest clones. Input material: peripheral blood. The receptors stem from a woman of 80 years or more with acute or convalescent COVID-19.

This rearrangement joins TRBV7-9 to TRBJ2-3; 12 bases align to TRBD2. The CDR3 has 18 residues. J was trimmed by 2 bases and V by 5 bases; bases with no gene match: 11. Germline V gives CDR1 SEHNR, CDR2 FQNEAQ (reference sequence). Here the CDR3 reads CASSRGASGRAFTDTQYF. CDR3 sequence (DNA): TGTGCCAGCAGCCGTGGGGCTAGCGGGAGGGCCTTCACAGATACGCAGTATTTT.

The CDR3 DNA sequence: TGTGCCAGCTCACGGGACTACACAGATACGCAGTATTTT. The encoded protein is CASSRDYTDTQYF. This chain links TRBV18 with TRBJ2-3, with TRBD2 identical over 7 bases. Germline trimming cut 4 bases from V and 2 bases from J; bases unmatched to any gene: 0. The CDR3 consists of 13 residues. Looked up from germline, CDR1 is KGHSH and CDR2 is LQKENI.

V and J are TRBV9 and TRBJ1-6, with D perhaps matching TRBD1 (5 bases). This CDR3 has 13 amino acids. Germline V gives CDR1 SGDLS, CDR2 YYNGEE. V was shortened by 3 bases and J by 13 bases, with 14 bases between the two germline ends. CDR3 DNA: TGTGCCAGCAGCGAATCCGCCGGGGGGCCCCTCCACTTT. This sequence encodes CASSESAGGPLHF.

This clone was observed a handful of times. The J gene is TRBJ2-7, the V gene TRBV5-1; 8 nucleotides line up with TRBD1. J was trimmed by 2 bases and V by 5 bases; bases with no gene match: 6. The germline V gene encodes CDR1 SGHRS and CDR2 YFSETQ. The CDR3 runs 14 residues. The CDR3 nucleotides are TGCGCCAGCAGGCCGGACAGGGACACCTACGAGCAGTACTTC. Translating it yields CASRPDRDTYEQYF.

The gene calls are TRBV7-3 and TRBJ2-2; 8 bases are a match to TRBD1. The germline gives CDR1 SGHTA, CDR2 FQGTGA. After removal of 6 bases from V and 4 bases from J, the junction contained 4 bases not matched to a gene. The CDR3 has 14 amino acids. CDR3 bases: TGTGCCAGCAGTCGTGACAGGGGCACCGGGGAGCTGTTTTTT. It translates to CASSRDRGTGELFF.

The V call is TRBV30, the J call TRBJ2-6; unclear D gene. The CDR3 has 12 residues. In germline, CDR1 is GTSNPN, CDR2 SVGIG (reference sequence). The V and J ends lost 4 bases and 3 bases respectively, with 4 bases between them. Here the CDR3 DNA reads TGTGCCTGGATGCGTGGGGCCAACGTCCTGACTTTC. The encoded protein is CAWMRGANVLTF.

The chain couples TRBV5-4 to TRBJ1-2; possibly TRBD1 for D (6 bases). Trimming left V 0 bases short and J 2 bases short, with 11 bases between. This CDR3 contains 15 residues. Germline V CDR1 and CDR2: SGHNT, YYREEE (reference sequence). The CDR3 DNA follows: TGTGCCAGCAGCTTGGTGAACCAGGGGAACTATGGCTACACCTTC. Translation gives CASSLVNQGNYGYTF.

This sequence joins TRBV6-4 and TRBJ1-2; 7 bases match TRBD1. V trimming: 6 bases; J trimming: 8 bases; junction bases outside the gene matches: 18. The CDR3 contains 16 residues. CDR1 is MRHNA and CDR2 is SNTAGT in the germline V gene. The CDR3 region is CASRITDREGVGGYTF. As DNA, the CDR3 is TGTGCCAGCAGGATCACCGACAGGGAAGGGGTCGGCGGCTACACCTTC.

This clone was seen just once. V gene TRBV6-1 combines with J gene TRBJ2-1; maybe TRBD1 (6 bases). CDR1 MNHNS and CDR2 SASEGT come from the germline V gene. The CDR3 covers 15 residues. V dropped 3 bases and J dropped 7 bases, with 16 bases sitting between them. CDR3: CASSDHLQGRNEQFF. As DNA, the CDR3 is TGTGCCAGCAGTGACCATTTACAGGGTAGGAATGAGCAGTTCTTC.

The chain is built from TRBV12-2 and TRBJ1-1; the table's TRBD1 call for D was not verified on the DNA. TRBV12-2 is a pseudogene. The CDR3 spans 16 residues. The CDR3 DNA reads TGTGCAAGTCTTGCCGGACAGGGGTGTTTGAGCACTGAAGCTTTCTTT. The encoded protein is CASLAGQGCLSTEAFF.

The table lists this clone with many counts. The chain combines TRBV4-1 with TRBJ2-1; TRBD2 matches at 7 bases. V gave up 3 bases and J gave up 7 bases; unmatched junction bases: 9. Germline CDR1 and CDR2: MGHRA and YSYEKL. This CDR3 spans 15 amino acids. CDR3 nucleotides: TGCGCCAGCAGCCACGCGCGGCTAGCGGTGAATGAGCAGTTCTTC. The encoded protein is CASSHARLAVNEQFF.

The gene calls are TRBV3-1 (or the pseudogene TRBV3-2) and TRBJ1-1; 7 nucleotides match TRBD1. Losses at the gene ends were 7 bases for V and 1 base for J; bases not matched to a gene: 9. This CDR3 comprises 15 residues. Germline V gene data show CDR1 as LGHDT and CDR2 as YNNKEL (reference sequence). The CDR3 here is CASNRPGQSNTEAFF. DNA of the CDR3: TGTGCCAGCAACCGACCGGGACAGTCGAACACTGAAGCTTTCTTT.

The V gene is TRBV7-2, the J gene TRBJ2-1, with 10 bases lining up with TRBD2. This CDR3 is 14 amino acids long. The germline gives CDR1 SGHTA, CDR2 FQGNSA. Unmatched junction bases numbered 14, after V lost 8 bases and J lost 13 bases. The CDR3 coding sequence is TGTGCCAGCTCTAGCGGGAGTTTGTTAATGGGACAGTTCTTC. Residues: CASSSGSLLMGQFF.

V usage is TRBV18 and J usage is TRBJ2-6; 10 bases map to TRBD2. CDR1 is KGHSH, CDR2 LQKENI, per germline. The CDR3 spans 20 residues. V lost 4 bases and J lost 2; bases outside the gene matches: 14. This chain's CDR3 is CASSLTGTSDKLAGANVLTF. In nucleotides, the CDR3 is TGTGCCAGCTCACTCACCGGGACTAGCGACAAACTTGCTGGGGCCAACGTCCTGACTTTC.

The chain employs TRBV5-6 and TRBJ2-3; weak D call: TRBD2 (5 bases). Germline V gene data show CDR1 as SGHDT and CDR2 as YYEEEE. The germline V and J ends were trimmed by 1 base and 5 bases, with 5 bases remaining between them. The CDR3 has 12 residues. The CDR3 coding sequence is TGTGCCAGCAGCTTGCGGGGAGATACGCAGTATTTT. Encoded protein: CASSLRGDTQYF.

This clone has only a few counts. This chain connects TRBV4-2 to TRBJ1-5; no firm D call. This CDR3 is 13 amino acids long. V was pared by 4 bases and J by 4 bases, with 8 bases between. Germline values: CDR1 LGHNA, CDR2 YNFKEQ. The CDR3 DNA reads as TGTGCCAGCAGCCTGGAGCCGAATCAGCCCCAGCATTTT. Translation gives CASSLEPNQPQHF.

Written as DNA, the CDR3 is TGTGCCAGCAGCTTAAGCAGCGGGTCTGGGGAAGAGACCCAGTACTTC. This gives the protein CASSLSSGSGEETQYF. The chain is built from TRBV7-2 and TRBJ2-5, with D possibly being TRBD2 (6 bases). Looked up from germline, CDR1 is SGHTA and CDR2 is FQGNSA. This CDR3 region has 16 residues. V lost 2 bases and J 3 bases, leaving 16 bases between the germline ends. The whole variable domain, filled in from reference TRBV7-2 and TRBJ2-5, reads GAGVSQSPSNKVTEKGKDVELRCDPISGHTALYWYRQSLGQGLEFLIYFQGNSAPDKSGLPSDRFSAERTGGSVSTLTIQRTQQEDSAVYLCASSLSSGSGEETQYFGPGTRLLVL.

V usage is TRBV6-6 and J usage is TRBJ2-7, with TRBD2 matching over 8 bases. V trimming: 6 bases; J trimming: 5 bases; junction bases outside the gene matches: 6. This CDR3 is built from 13 residues. The germline gives CDR1 MNHNY, CDR2 SVGAGI (reference sequence). DNA of the CDR3: TGTGCCAGCAGCCCCGGGACTAGAGACGAGCAGTACTTC. It codes for CASSPGTRDEQYF.

The chain uses TRBV7-9 and TRBJ2-3; 7 nucleotides agree with TRBD2. CDR3 length: 15 amino acids. Per germline, CDR1 SEHNR and CDR2 FQNEAQ (reference sequence). Trimming cost V 5 bases and J 2 bases; bases outside gene matches: 7. Written as DNA, the CDR3 is TGTGCCAGCAGCCTCGGCGAGCGGGACACAGATACGCAGTATTTT. Encoded protein: CASSLGERDTDTQYF.

The chain carries TRBV29-1 and TRBJ1-2; TRBD1 aligns across 7 bases. Per germline, CDR1 SQVTM and CDR2 ANQGSEA. The CDR3 spans 14 residues. V gave up 6 bases and J gave up 2 bases; unmatched junction bases: 9. The CDR3 reads CSVGTALINYGYTF. The CDR3 DNA reads TGCAGCGTGGGGACAGCCCTTATCAACTATGGCTACACCTTC.

This rearrangement joins TRBV6-5 to TRBJ1-1; a possible D gene is TRBD1 (6 bases). The CDR3 runs 14 residues. Per the germline V gene, CDR1 is MNHEY and CDR2 is SVGAGI. V was shortened by 3 bases and J by 4 bases, with 12 bases between the two germline ends. The CDR3 DNA sequence: TGTGCCAGCAGTTATGACAGGTCCTTCACTGAAGCTTTCTTT. Amino acids: CASSYDRSFTEAFF.

CDR3: CASSLDSSYNEQFF. The CDR3 DNA sequence: TGCGCCAGCAGCTTGGACAGCTCCTACAATGAGCAGTTCTTC. This chain connects TRBV5-1 to TRBJ2-1; D is unclear. Germline lookup yields CDR1 SGHRS and CDR2 YFSETQ. This CDR3 contains 14 residues. The V gene lost 0 bases and the J gene lost 0 bases, with 4 bases spanning the gap. Using reference TRBV5-1 and TRBJ2-1 for the parts outside the CDR3, the full variable domain is KAGVTQTPRYLIKTRGQQVTLSCSPISGHRSVSWYQQTPGQGLQFLFEYFSETQRNKGNFPGRFSGRQFSNSRSEMNVSTLELGDSALYLCASSLDSSYNEQFFGPGTRLTVL.

The chain has TRBV6-5 and TRBJ1-3; the D gene is possibly TRBD1 (5 bases). CDR1 and CDR2 (germline): MNHEY, SVGAGI. This CDR3 has 15 residues. V was pared by 2 bases and J by 2 bases, with 10 bases between. The CDR3, as DNA: TGTGCCAGCAGTTACGGCAGGGCCACTGGAAACACCATATATTTT. Translated, it gives CASSYGRATGNTIYF.

This chain links TRBV9 with TRBJ1-3, with a weak D call TRBD1 (5 bases). The germline V gene has CDR1 SGDLS and CDR2 YYNGEE. Trimming pared 0 bases from V and 0 bases from J, leaving 16 bases between. CDR3 length: 18 amino acids. The CDR3 sequence: CASSVATQGSDSGNTIYF. In DNA form, the CDR3 reads TGTGCCAGCAGCGTAGCTACCCAGGGAAGCGACTCTGGAAACACCATATATTTT. The variable domain in full, with the rest retrieved from reference TRBV9 and TRBJ1-3, is DSGVTQTPKHLITATGQRVTLRCSPRSGDLSVYWYQQSLDQGLQFLIQYYNGEERAKGNILERFSAQQFPDLHSELNLSSLELGDSALYFCASSVATQGSDSGNTIYFGEGSWLTVV.